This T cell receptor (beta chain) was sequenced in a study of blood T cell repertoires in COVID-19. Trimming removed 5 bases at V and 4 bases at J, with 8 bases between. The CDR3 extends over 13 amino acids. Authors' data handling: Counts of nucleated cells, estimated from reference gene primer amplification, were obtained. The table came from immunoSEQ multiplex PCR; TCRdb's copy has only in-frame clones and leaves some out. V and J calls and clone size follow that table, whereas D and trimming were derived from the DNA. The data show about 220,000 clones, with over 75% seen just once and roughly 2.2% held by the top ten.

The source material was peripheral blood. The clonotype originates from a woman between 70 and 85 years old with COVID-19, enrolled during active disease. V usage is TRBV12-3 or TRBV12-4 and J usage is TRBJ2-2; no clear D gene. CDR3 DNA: TGTGCCAGCAGTCCTCCCGGCACCGGGGAGCTGTTTTTT. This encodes CASSPPGTGELFF.